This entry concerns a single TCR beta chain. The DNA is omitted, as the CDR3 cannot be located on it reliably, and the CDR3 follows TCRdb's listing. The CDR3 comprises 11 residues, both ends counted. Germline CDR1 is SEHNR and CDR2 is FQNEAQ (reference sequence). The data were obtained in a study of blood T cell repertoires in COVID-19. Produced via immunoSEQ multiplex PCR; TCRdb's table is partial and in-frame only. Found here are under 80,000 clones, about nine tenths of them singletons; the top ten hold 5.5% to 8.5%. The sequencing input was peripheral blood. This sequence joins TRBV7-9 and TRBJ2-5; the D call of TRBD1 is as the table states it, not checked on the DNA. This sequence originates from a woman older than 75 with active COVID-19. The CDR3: CASSFGQGANF.